The 12 T cell receptor beta chains presented below share a single source sample, sequenced in a study of human T cells and chemical hapten exposure. The time point: patch test 1, 2 weeks after DPC sensitization. The treatment was: therapeutic diphenylcyclopropenone sensitization with weekly scalp DPC. From the RACE reads, TCRdb called clonotypes with MiXCR, one entry per CDR3 protein. The sample holds about 120,000 distinct CDR3 sequences, 12% seen once. The sample in question was whole blood, obtained in connection with sensitization to the hapten diphenylcyclopropenone (DPC). The origin of the receptors is a woman aged 45-65 years with alopecia areata. Some clones in this sample may be carry-over from other donors' samples.

V gene TRBV28 combines with J gene TRBJ2-7, with TRBD2 identical over 9 bases. The CDR3 is made up of 15 amino acids. The V gene's germline CDR1 is MDHEN and CDR2 SYDVKM. The V segment lost 6 bases and the J segment 1 base; nucleotides outside the gene matches: 7. In DNA, the CDR3 is TGTGCCAGCAGCCAGAGGCTAGCGGGATCCTACGAGCAGTACTTC. This translates into CASSQRLAGSYEQYF.

In its sample, this clonotype was seen many times. The V gene is TRBV6-5, the J gene TRBJ2-5, with 8 bases matching TRBD1. From germline, CDR1 is MNHEY and CDR2 SVGAGI. This CDR3 spans 15 amino acids. V was pared by 5 bases and J by 4 bases, with 9 bases of the junction left unmatched. The CDR3 region is CASSPNLRGLETQYF. The CDR3 nucleotides are TGTGCCAGCAGTCCAAACCTCAGGGGGCTAGAGACCCAGTACTTC.

This clonotype was recorded at least ten times. The rearrangement joins TRBV29-1 to TRBJ2-1; no definite D call. CDR3 length equals 16 residues. Germline values: CDR1 SQVTM, CDR2 ANQGSEA. V lost 1 base and J 0 bases, leaving 13 bases between the germline ends. The CDR3 nucleotides are TGCAGCGTTGAAGTCGATGGCGGAGCCTCCTACAATGAGCAGTTCTTC. Amino acids: CSVEVDGGASYNEQFF.

This clonotype was detected ten times or more. The V gene is TRBV5-1, the J gene TRBJ2-6; D gene unclear. CDR1 SGHRS and CDR2 YFSETQ come from the germline V gene. Trimming stripped 0 bases from V and 6 bases from J, with 4 bases between. The CDR3 is 13 amino acids. CDR3 region: CASSLGEANVLTF. CDR3 nucleotide sequence: TGCGCCAGCAGCTTGGGGGAGGCCAACGTCCTGACTTTC.

This clonotype has ten or more counts. This chain joins TRBV3-1 and TRBJ1-4; no clear D gene. Germline V CDR1 and CDR2: LGHDT, YNNKEL (reference sequence). With 1 base removed from V and 11 bases from J, the gap between germline ends came to 8 bases. The CDR3 spans 12 residues. The CDR3 reads CASSQASGKLFF. As DNA, the CDR3 is TGTGCCAGCAGCCAAGCCTCGGGGAAACTGTTTTTT.

This clonotype was seen at least ten times. The V and J genes are TRBV7-6 and TRBJ2-3; TRBD2 matches at 13 bases. With 5 bases clipped from V and 2 bases from J, the junction kept 4 bases outside the gene matches. CDR1 SGHVS and CDR2 FNYEAQ come from the germline V gene. This CDR3 region has 16 residues. The CDR3: CASSLGLAGTTDTQYF. The CDR3 region has the DNA TGTGCCAGCAGCCTGGGACTAGCGGGGACCACAGATACGCAGTATTTT.

This clonotype has ten or more counts. The CDR3 DNA is TGCGCCAGCAAATTAGGGAGAGTAGAGACCCAGTACTTC. This gives the protein CASKLGRVETQYF. This chain links TRBV10-2 with TRBJ2-5, with D perhaps matching TRBD2 (5 bases). This CDR3 contains 13 residues. Germline assignment: CDR1 WSHSY and CDR2 SAAADI. The V gene lost 7 bases and the J gene lost 4 bases, with 13 bases spanning the gap.

This clonotype was observed a handful of times. V and J are TRBV14 and TRBJ2-3; D is unresolved. Looked up from germline, CDR1 is SGHDN and CDR2 is FVKESK. Between the trimmed V and J ends, which lost 1 base and 8 bases, there was a span of 13 bases. The CDR3 totals 14 residues. The CDR3 spells CASSQGTRLRTQYF. In DNA, the CDR3 is TGTGCCAGCAGCCAAGGGACCCGTCTCCGTACGCAGTATTTT.

This clonotype was seen repeatedly, ten times or more. The V call is TRBV11-2, the J call TRBJ2-1; D is uncertain. Per the germline V gene, CDR1 is SGHAT and CDR2 is FQNNGV. This CDR3 is built from 18 residues. Trimming pared 0 bases from V and 1 base from J, leaving 16 bases between. The CDR3 bases are TGTGCCAGCAGCTTAGATAGTCGACGGATTATATCCTACAATGAGCAGTTCTTC. Protein product: CASSLDSRRIISYNEQFF. Using reference TRBV11-2 and TRBJ2-1 for the parts outside the CDR3, the full variable domain is EAGVAQSPRYKIIEKRQSVAFWCNPISGHATLYWYQQILGQGPKLLIQFQNNGVVDDSQLPKDRFSAERLKGVDSTLKIQPAKLEDSAVYLCASSLDSRRIISYNEQFFGPGTRLTVL.

This clonotype was observed a handful of times. The chain couples TRBV6-1 to TRBJ2-7; possibly TRBD1 for D (7 bases). CDR3 length: 16 amino acids. The V and J ends lost 2 bases and 0 bases respectively, with 14 bases between them. The germline CDR1 and CDR2 sequences are MNHNS and SASEGT. The CDR3 protein is CASSEKTGRISYEQYF. CDR3 bases: TGTGCCAGCAGTGAAAAGACAGGGAGGATCTCCTACGAGCAGTACTTC.

This clonotype was detected ten times or more. The rearrangement uses TRBV29-1 and TRBJ2-7; D is undetermined. The V gene lost 6 bases and the J gene lost 2 bases, with 8 bases spanning the gap. The CDR3 consists of 11 residues. CDR1 is SQVTM, CDR2 ANQGSEA, per germline. CDR3 DNA: TGCAGCGTAAAGGGAACCTACGAGCAGTACTTC. It translates to CSVKGTYEQYF.

This clonotype has at least ten counts. J is TRBJ2-3 and V is TRBV4-2, with a possible D match to TRBD2 (5 bases). The CDR3 totals 15 residues. V lost 0 bases, J lost 3 bases, and 10 bases lay in between. Germline V gene sequence: CDR1 LGHNA, CDR2 YNFKEQ. This CDR3 is CASSQDQRRTDTQYF. CDR3 coding DNA: TGTGCCAGCAGCCAAGATCAAAGGAGGACAGATACGCAGTATTTT.